The text below deals with one TCR beta chain. Its antigen remains unknown. These data originate in a study of T cell responses to AZD1222 COVID-19 vaccine. Study-wide results and limits: CD4 TCRs covered the whole spike, strongest at regions 160-218 and 743-854. Receipt of two AZD1222 doses was followed by a rise in Spike-specific TCR breadth and depth. Clonal diversity was possibly underestimated, and the donors were mostly white British, with more females.

Clones were read by immunoSEQ multiplex PCR, and TCRdb kept only the in-frame ones, dropping some. The data hold 95,000 to 130,000 clones, with approximately 83% observed a single time. The junction had 10 bases not matched to a gene; V was cut back by 1 base and J by 7 bases. This CDR3 contains 16 residues. CDR1 is SGHTA and CDR2 is FQGNSA in the germline V gene. Source: peripheral blood, taken on day 0 of MenACWY control vaccination. This chain joins TRBV7-2 and TRBJ1-5; 7 nucleotides agree with TRBD1. The receptor comes from an adult in good health. CDR3 region: CASSLGPQGGGQPQHF. CDR3 in DNA: TGTGCCAGCAGCTTAGGGCCTCAGGGGGGTGGGCAGCCCCAGCATTTT.